This T cell receptor beta chain was captured by sequencing in a study of blood T cell repertoires in COVID-19. Overall study context: Spain, Italy and the United States supplied samples that represented acute and convalescent COVID-19. T cells, B-cell-depleted T cells, or PBMCs supplied cDNA or gDNA.

CDR3 length: 15 residues. V was shortened by 0 bases and J by 2 bases, with 11 bases between the two germline ends. CDR1 is SGHKS and CDR2 is YYEKEE in the germline V gene (reference sequence). Libraries were prepared by immunoSEQ multiplex PCR; TCRdb keeps only in-frame clonotypes and omits some of them. Among under 100,000 clones listed, about nine tenths were seen once. The chain is built from TRBV5-5 and TRBJ1-2; no clear D. The sequenced material came from peripheral blood. The TCR originated in a man aged 45-65 years with acute or convalescent COVID-19. The chain's CDR3 is CASSLDEGFNYGYTF. The CDR3 bases are TGTGCCAGCAGCTTGGATGAGGGATTCAACTATGGCTACACCTTC.